This T cell receptor beta chain was captured in a study of beta chain features in type 1 diabetes (dated by TCRdb to 2016 to 2018). For the wider study: Mean age, gender distribution, total cell number and subset yield were not different between patients and healthy donors. Regulatory and stem cell-like memory subsets were isolated from only 8 patients and roughly eight healthy donors, whereas naive and central memory subsets came from all 28 donors. The study compared TCRB repertoires of sorted circulating CD4+ T cell subsets between recently diagnosed type 1 diabetes patients and matched healthy donors. A total of about 110,000,000 sorted cells were examined across all samples, and a strong correlation was observed between cell number per subset and RNA yield. The research as a whole found: Shorter templates might have been favored by PCR, but patient and control samples were amplified and corrected together, so both groups would have been affected equally by any skew. In all four CD4+ subsets, TCRB CDR3 length was moderately but significantly shorter in type 1 diabetes patients. Because the HLA sub-analyses included only small numbers of individuals, any influence of HLA type on TCRB rearrangement was left unresolved. At VDJ recombination sites, type 1 diabetes patients had fewer insertions and more deleted nucleotides, which implies abnormalities in thymic rearrangement. Naive, central memory and regulatory TCRB repertoires appeared to be more similar among patients than among healthy donors. Because cDNA was sequenced instead of genomic DNA, activated cells with high expression could be over-represented, although the groups did not differ in activation or CD3 levels.

This clone was counted a few times. Its antigen specificity is not known. No base qualities exist here, and no much larger clone lies one base off it. The entire isolated RNA was reverse transcribed using the High Capacity cDNA Reverse Transcription Kit, and thus expressed TCRB transcripts were sequenced. Naive, central memory and regulatory T cell samples underwent deep immunoSEQ sequencing, averaging around 4 million total reads per sample. After sorted cells were lysed in RLT buffer, RNA was extracted with DNase-treated RNeasy Micro or Mini kits, with the choice depending on cell number. Each cell subset was processed on its own to prevent cross-contamination, while patient and healthy donor samples were processed together. TCRB sequences were amplified from cDNA with the immunoSEQ multiplex PCR, producing 87-bp fragments spanning the CDR3 region. Amplicons were sequenced on the Illumina HiSeq platform. The study's own analysis went as follows. PCR bias was computationally corrected using synthetic template baselines, reads within Hamming distance 2 were collapsed, and singletons that could not be merged were discarded. Reads were aligned to IMGT to assign V, D and J genes, CDR3 length, and insertions or deletions at six rearrangement sites. Within each subset, clonotype counts were normalized to the number of sorted cells before true diversity and Gini coefficients were calculated with the tcR R package. Repertoire sharing was quantified using the overlap coefficient calculated on TCRB nucleotide sequences. Drawn from immuneACCESS, this table holds only the in-frame rearrangements with V and J called that TCRdb kept. Clones are partly lost; checked studies trace under half to an unresolved V gene and leave the rest unexplained. The V and J calls and clone size are taken from that table; D and trimming were inferred from the DNA. This sample has tens of thousands of clones in its table, and approximately 62% of those were observed once. The ten largest make up 2% to 2.5% of the sample.

Each donor gave one peripheral blood draw, averaging approximately 120 mL, which was collected into heparinised tubes. A BD FACSAria II and a panel including CD45RO, CCR7, CD25, CD127, CD95 and CD27 were used to sort naive, central memory, regulatory and stem cell-like memory CD4+ T cells. Purity was above 95% for every sorted population. Right away, PBMCs were isolated by Lymphoprep density gradient centrifugation and were stained directly, with no culture step. So that batch effects would be minimized, each experiment stained and sorted samples in pairs, pairing one healthy donor with one patient. Trimmed from V: 1 base; trimmed from J: 7 bases; junction bases lacking a gene match: 2. From the cysteine up to the phenylalanine, the CDR3 has a length of 12 residues. Just the 36-base CDR3 DNA is kept, in frame starting at base 1. CDR1 and CDR2 were assigned from the germline V gene (reference sequence) as GTSNPN and SVGIG.

The sample taken for sequencing was Tregs from blood. In the paper's terms, the cell subset or site label means: regulatory CD4+ T cells. Here the chain combines TRBV30 and TRBJ1-1; 8 bases in the junction line up with TRBD1. The sequence was collected from a woman aged 18-29 years in good health. The DNA sequence is given as TGTGCCTGGAGTGGACAGGGGTTTGAAGCTTTCTTT. Translated, it gives CAWSGQGFEAFF.